This TCR beta chain is from a study of T cells in Graves' hyperthyroidism and ophthalmopathy. In the study overall: At the time of initial diagnosis and before any treatment, peripheral blood was collected. General study results and limits: Researchers report that a 13 V-J model separated ophthalmopathy from stable hyperthyroidism.

This clonotype has ten or more counts. Its antigen is not identified. V gave up 0 bases and J gave up 0 bases; unmatched junction bases: 8. The CDR3 sequence is 17 residues long. The germline CDR1 and CDR2 sequences are DFQATT and SNEGSKA (reference sequence). Exclusion of a patient resulted from uncontrolled infection, other autoimmune disease, pregnancy or lactation. Clinical symptoms, serum thyroxine, TRAb, thyroid ultrasound and orbital computed tomography established diagnosis. Template material for amplifying TCR beta CDR3 regions consisted of RNA transcripts. The HTBI set primed first-round TCR CDR3 RT-PCR. TCRdb redid the calling of the multiplex PCR reads with MiXCR, one entry per CDR3 protein. Found here are fewer than 900,000 distinct CDR3 sequences, over 15% of them singletons; the top ten hold under 9.5%.

This rearrangement joins TRBV20-1 to TRBJ2-1, with TRBD2 matching 7 bases. The sequenced material came from blood. This sequence originates from a man aged 18 to 30 with Graves' hyperthyroidism. The CDR3 region has the DNA TGCAGTGCTAGAGATGGGCTAGCGGCCAGCTCCTACAATGAGCAGTTCTTC. This gives the protein CSARDGLAASSYNEQFF.